This TCR beta chain was identified during a study of cytomegalovirus exposure and HLA in healthy donors. The CDR3 runs 13 residues. CDR1 is SGHTA and CDR2 is FQGTGA in the germline V gene. V lost 2 bases and J 8 bases, leaving 12 bases between the germline ends. The PCR ran on 60 Vbeta and 13 Jbeta primers. The method was immunoSEQ multiplex PCR; TCRdb's version includes in-frame clones alone and lacks a portion of them. The table records 140,000 to 150,000 clones, around 82% of them present only once. A remark on this clone: Its specificity is unknown.

General study points: The study dropped some indistinguishable V segments, TRBV6-2 and TRBV6-3 among them.

Sequences were obtained from PBMCs. The V call is TRBV7-3, the J call TRBJ1-1; the D is unclear. This TCR was sampled from a female donor in good health and CMV-seronegative. CDR3 nucleotides: TGTGCCAGCAGCTTATCAAAAGGGAGAGAAGCTTTCTTT. Residues: CASSLSKGREAFF.